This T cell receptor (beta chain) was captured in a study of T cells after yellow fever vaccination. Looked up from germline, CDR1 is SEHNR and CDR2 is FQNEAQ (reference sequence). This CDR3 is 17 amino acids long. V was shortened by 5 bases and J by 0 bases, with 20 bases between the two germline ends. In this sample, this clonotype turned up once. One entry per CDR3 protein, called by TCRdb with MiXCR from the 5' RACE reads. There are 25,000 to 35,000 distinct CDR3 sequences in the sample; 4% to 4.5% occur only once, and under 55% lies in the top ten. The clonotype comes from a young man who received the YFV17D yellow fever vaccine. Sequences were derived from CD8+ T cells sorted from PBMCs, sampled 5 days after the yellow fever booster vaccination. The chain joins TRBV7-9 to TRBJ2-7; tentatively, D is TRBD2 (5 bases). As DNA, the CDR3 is TGTGCCAGCAGCGGATGGACGGAGGATAGCCCCTCCTACGAGCAGTACTTC. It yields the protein CASSGWTEDSPSYEQYF.